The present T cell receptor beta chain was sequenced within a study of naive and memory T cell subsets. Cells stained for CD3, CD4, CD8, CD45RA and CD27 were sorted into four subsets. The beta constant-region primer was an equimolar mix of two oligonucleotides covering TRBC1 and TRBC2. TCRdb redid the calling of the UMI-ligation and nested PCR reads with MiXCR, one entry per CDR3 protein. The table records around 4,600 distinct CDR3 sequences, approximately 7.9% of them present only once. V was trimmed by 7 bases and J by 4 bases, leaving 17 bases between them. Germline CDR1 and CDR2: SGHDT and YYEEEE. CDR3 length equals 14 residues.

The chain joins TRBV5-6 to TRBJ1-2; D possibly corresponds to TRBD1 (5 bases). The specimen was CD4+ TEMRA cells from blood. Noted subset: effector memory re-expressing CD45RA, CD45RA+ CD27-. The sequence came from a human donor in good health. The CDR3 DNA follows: TGTGCCAGCTGCGATATTGCCGGGGGCTATGGCTACACCTTC. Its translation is CASCDIAGGYGYTF.